This T cell receptor (beta chain) was identified in a study of human T cells and chemical hapten exposure. Points from the study as a whole: Expanded TCR counts at PT1 went up together with patch test score, a positive correlation.

Concerning this clonotype itself: Its target is unknown.

MiXCR, applied by TCRdb to the RACE reads, yields one record per CDR3 protein. The table includes 95,000 or so distinct CDR3 sequences, about an eighth detected once. Per germline, CDR1 SGHTA and CDR2 FQGNSA. Trimming shortened V by 2 bases and J by 5 bases, and 6 bases separated the two germline ends. The CDR3 length is 12 residues. The time point here: patch test 2, 6 weeks after DPC sensitization. Treatment: therapeutic diphenylcyclopropenone sensitization with weekly scalp DPC. The TCR sequence derives from a woman aged 40 to 55 with alopecia areata. Some clones in this sample may be carry-over from other donors' samples. V gene TRBV7-2 combines with J gene TRBJ1-1; unclear D gene. Sequenced here: whole blood, sampled in connection with sensitization to the hapten diphenylcyclopropenone (DPC). CDR3 bases: TGTGCCAGCAGCTTACTCGGGACTGAAGCTTTCTTT. Protein: CASSLLGTEAFF.